This TCR beta chain was sequenced in a study of T cell repertoires in cytomegalovirus infection. Study-wide background: HLA-B-restricted CMV epitopes that are well studied were used alongside recently identified HLA-C-restricted ones. Indications came from public TCR beta signatures; they pointed to CMV infection and to a matching HLA type. The study, taken as a whole, reports: The ex vivo response showed dominance by HLA-C-restricted CMV-specific TCR beta clonotypes.

About this clonotype: The antigen is unknown.

TCRdb redid the calling of the reads with MiXCR, one entry per CDR3 protein. The repertoire holds hundreds of thousands of distinct CDR3 sequences, approximately 33% seen once, with under 15% in the top ten. This TCR was recovered from a human donor in good health (CMV status not recorded). Some clones in this sample may be carry-over from other donors' samples. Material: cultured CD8+ T cells from PBMCs, obtained from culture after CMV antigen stimulation.

CDR3: CAGQIGQLGNTIYF. The CDR3 DNA reads TGTGCCGGACAAATTGGACAGCTAGGAAACACCATATATTTT. V is TRBV7-9 and J is TRBJ1-3, with D possibly matching TRBD1 (6 bases). V lost 11 bases and J 4 bases, leaving 18 bases between the germline ends. The CDR3 sequence is 14 residues long. From germline, CDR1 is SEHNR and CDR2 FQNEAQ (reference sequence).